The 16 T cell receptor beta chains given below trace back to one sample, sequenced in a study of Ad26.COV2.S vaccination and SARS-CoV-2 variants. Treatment reported: around 19 received Ad26.COV2.S at low or high dose, single or two shots; about 5 received placebo; per-sample allocation not given. Samples were taken on day 63 after the first vaccine or placebo injection. Assay used: immunoSEQ multiplex PCR; TCRdb lists only in-frame clones, some missing. The repertoire holds roughly 320,000 clones, with about 82% as singletons. The source was peripheral blood, collected in a trial of Ad26.COV2.S vaccine versus placebo. The receptors come from a person between 18 and 65 years old who received the Ad26.COV2.S COVID-19 vaccine or a placebo.

This clone was counted once. For the CDR3, the DNA is TGCGCCAGCAGCTTGGACTCAAGGGATACTGAAGCTTTCTTT. It encodes CASSLDSRDTEAFF. The gene calls are TRBV5-1 and TRBJ1-1, with D hard to call. Germline-derived CDR1 and CDR2 are SGHRS and YFSETQ. Trimming took off 0 bases at V and 5 bases at J, with 11 bases between the two ends. CDR3 length: 14 amino acids.

This chain links TRBV9 with TRBJ2-5, with D perhaps being TRBD1 or TRBD2 (5 bases each). This CDR3 comprises 13 residues. The germline V and J ends were trimmed by 4 bases and 5 bases, with 12 bases remaining between them. Germline CDR1 is SGDLS and CDR2 is YYNGEE. The CDR3 sequence: CASSPPGTETQYF. In DNA, the CDR3 is TGTGCCAGCAGCCCCCCGGGGACGGAGACCCAGTACTTC. Supplemented by reference TRBV9 and TRBJ2-5, the full variable domain reads DSGVTQTPKHLITATGQRVTLRCSPRSGDLSVYWYQQSLDQGLQFLIQYYNGEERAKGNILERFSAQQFPDLHSELNLSSLELGDSALYFCASSPPGTETQYFGPGTRLLVL.

The V call is TRBV12-3 or TRBV12-4, the J call TRBJ1-2; D gene ambiguous. V was clipped by 5 bases and J by 0 bases, with 4 bases between them. The CDR3 extends over 12 amino acids. CDR3 DNA sequence: TGTGCCAGCAGTAATTCTAACTATGGCTACACCTTC. Amino acids: CASSNSNYGYTF.

V and J are TRBV9 and TRBJ2-2; the match to TRBD2 covers 11 bases. The CDR3 is made up of 18 amino acids. CDR1 is SGDLS and CDR2 is YYNGEE in the germline V gene. Trimming removed 2 bases from V and 4 bases from J; junction bases left unmatched: 10. In nucleotides, the CDR3 is TGTGCCAGCAGCGTTCGTAGCGGGGGGGCCCGGAGCACCGGGGAGCTGTTTTTT. The encoded protein is CASSVRSGGARSTGELFF.

The chain employs TRBV7-3 and TRBJ2-6; D uncertain. Per germline, CDR1 SGHTA and CDR2 FQGTGA. The CDR3 contains 15 residues. The V gene lost 1 base and the J gene lost 0 bases, with 4 bases spanning the gap. The CDR3 coding sequence is TGTGCCAGCAGCTTAATGAACTCTGGGGCCAACGTCCTGACTTTC. Its protein product is CASSLMNSGANVLTF.

The chain links TRBV18 to TRBJ2-7, with D tentatively TRBD1 (6 bases). The CDR3 extends over 16 amino acids. The germline V gene has CDR1 KGHSH and CDR2 LQKENI. The V end was cut by 1 base, the J end by 3 bases, with 16 bases between. The CDR3 reads CASSPRGGTGYYEQYF. CDR3 nucleotides: TGTGCCAGCTCACCACGTGGAGGAACAGGGTACTACGAGCAGTACTTC.

The V and J genes are TRBV6-1 and TRBJ2-7; 8 bases map to TRBD1. The length of the CDR3 is 15 residues. Trimming took 3 bases from V and 0 from J; bases not matched to a gene: 4. Germline values: CDR1 MNHNS, CDR2 SASEGT. CDR3 DNA: TGTGCCAGCAGTGAGGGACAGGCCAGCTCCTACGAGCAGTACTTC. This codes for CASSEGQASSYEQYF.

The chain joins TRBV7-2 to TRBJ2-3, with 7 bases identical to TRBD2. Losses at the gene ends were 5 bases for V and 0 bases for J; bases not matched to a gene: 14. The length of the CDR3 is 18 residues. Germline V gene sequence: CDR1 SGHTA, CDR2 FQGNSA. CDR3: CASSPTSVTFFSTDTQYF. In nucleotides, the CDR3 is TGTGCCAGCAGCCCCACTAGCGTGACCTTCTTTAGCACAGATACGCAGTATTTT.

The V and J genes are TRBV30 and TRBJ1-3, with D unclear. Deletions cut 6 bases from V and 0 bases from J, with 9 bases between. Looked up from germline, CDR1 is GTSNPN and CDR2 is SVGIG (reference sequence). The CDR3 loop spans 13 amino acids. The DNA for the CDR3 is TGTGCCTGTACACAAAGCTCTGGAAACACCATATATTTT. This encodes CACTQSSGNTIYF.

This clone was detected only a few times. In DNA form, the CDR3 reads TGTGCCAGCAGTTATTCGGCATCGCGTGAGCAGTTCTTC. Amino acid sequence: CASSYSASREQFF. The chain couples TRBV12-3 or TRBV12-4 to TRBJ2-1; no clear D gene. Trimming cost V 4 bases and J 9 bases, with 13 bases left between them. The CDR3 length is 13 residues.

This clone was counted only a few times. The J gene is TRBJ2-7, the V gene TRBV9; D may correspond to TRBD1 or TRBD2 (5 bases each). This CDR3 has 15 amino acids. V dropped 0 bases and J dropped 4 bases, with 14 bases sitting between them. Germline lookup yields CDR1 SGDLS and CDR2 YYNGEE. The CDR3, as DNA: TGTGCCAGCAGCGTAGACGGGACCTCATTATACGAGCAGTACTTC. This sequence encodes CASSVDGTSLYEQYF.

The rearrangement joins TRBV7-9 to TRBJ1-1; tentative D call: TRBD1 (6 bases). The germline V gene encodes CDR1 SEHNR and CDR2 FQNEAQ (reference sequence). V gave up 5 bases and J gave up 1 base, with 23 bases separating them. The CDR3 is 18 amino acids. CDR3 loop: CASSHPYGGATGNTEAFF. The CDR3 region has the DNA TGTGCCAGCAGCCACCCTTACGGGGGCGCGACGGGGAACACTGAAGCTTTCTTT.

This sequence joins TRBV5-1 and TRBJ1-4; D uncertain. CDR1 is SGHRS, CDR2 YFSETQ, per germline. V lost 2 bases and J 7 bases, leaving 21 bases between the germline ends. This CDR3 has 17 residues. The CDR3 loop reads CASSFGSGFERTEKLFF. The CDR3 DNA reads TGCGCCAGCAGCTTCGGATCCGGTTTCGAGAGGACTGAAAAACTGTTTTTT.

This clone was recorded a few times. The chain links TRBV4-2 to TRBJ1-2, with 10 bases identical to TRBD1. This CDR3 spans 17 amino acids. J lost 4 bases, V lost 0 bases, and 8 bases had no gene match. The germline V gene encodes CDR1 LGHNA and CDR2 YNFKEQ. The CDR3 sequence is CASSQDPGQGSSYGYTF. The CDR3, as DNA: TGTGCCAGCAGCCAAGATCCGGGACAGGGGTCGAGCTATGGCTACACCTTC.

The rearrangement links TRBV19 to TRBJ1-2; tentatively, D is TRBD1 (6 bases). Trimming took off 2 bases at V and 3 bases at J, with 13 bases between the two ends. Germline CDR1 is LNHDA and CDR2 is SQIVND (reference sequence). CDR3 size: 15 residues. The CDR3 DNA reads as TGTGCCAGTAGTATACCCGACAGGCTCGACTATGGCTACACCTTC. Residues: CASSIPDRLDYGYTF. Full variable domain (rest looked up from reference TRBV19 and TRBJ1-2): DGGITQSPKYLFRKEGQNVTLSCEQNLNHDAMYWYRQDPGQGLRLIYYSQIVNDFQKGDIAEGYSVSREKKESFPLTVTSAQKNPTAFYLCASSIPDRLDYGYTFGSGTRLTVV.

The DNA of the CDR3 is TGTGCCAGCAGCTTGGCTATGGGGACAGGGAGTGAAAAACTGTTTTTT. It is translated as CASSLAMGTGSEKLFF. The chain links TRBV5-6 to TRBJ1-4; 9 bases line up with TRBD1. Germline CDR1 and CDR2: SGHDT and YYEEEE. The ends lost 0 bases at V and 7 bases at J; junction bases unmatched: 7. The CDR3 has 16 amino acids.